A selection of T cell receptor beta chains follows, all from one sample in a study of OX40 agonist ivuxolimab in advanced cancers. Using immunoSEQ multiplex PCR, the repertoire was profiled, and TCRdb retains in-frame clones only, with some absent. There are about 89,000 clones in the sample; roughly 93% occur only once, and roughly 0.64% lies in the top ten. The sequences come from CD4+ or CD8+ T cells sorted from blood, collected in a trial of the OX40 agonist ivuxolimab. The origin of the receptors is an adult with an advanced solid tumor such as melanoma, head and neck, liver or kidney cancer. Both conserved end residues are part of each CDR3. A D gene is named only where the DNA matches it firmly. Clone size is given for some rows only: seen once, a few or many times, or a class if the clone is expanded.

CDR3nt: TGTGCCAGCAGCTTAGCTGGGCTAGGGGTTCCCGACACGCAGTATTTT
CDR3aa: CASSLAGLGVPDTQYF
d_gene: NA
abundance: NA
v_gene: TRBV7-2
j_gene: TRBJ2-3

CDR3nt: TGTGCCAGCAGCTTATCAGGGGGCTCCTACGAGCAGTACTTC
CDR3aa: CASSLSGGSYEQYF
d_gene: TRBD1
abundance: NA
v_gene: TRBV7-6
j_gene: TRBJ2-7

CDR3nt: TGTGCCAGCGCGACCGGGGAGCTGTTTTTT
CDR3aa: CASATGELFF
d_gene: NA
abundance: NA
v_gene: TRBV7-9
j_gene: TRBJ2-2

CDR3nt: TGCGCCAGCAGCGTAGGAATCCATGGCTACACCTTC
CDR3aa: CASSVGIHGYTF
d_gene: NA
abundance: NA
v_gene: TRBV5-1
j_gene: TRBJ1-2

CDR3nt: TGTGCCAGCTCACCACCTTCTGGGGGCTACGAGCAGTACTTC
CDR3aa: CASSPPSGGYEQYF
d_gene: NA
abundance: NA
v_gene: TRBV18
j_gene: TRBJ2-7

CDR3nt: TGTGCCAGCTCACCCATAGCGGGGGGGTCTGGGGCCAACGTCCTGACTTTC
CDR3aa: CASSPIAGGSGANVLTF
d_gene: TRBD2
abundance: NA
v_gene: TRBV18
j_gene: TRBJ2-6

CDR3nt: TGTGCCAGCAGCTTAGTCCACGGTGACTATGGCTACACCTTC
CDR3aa: CASSLVHGDYGYTF
d_gene: NA
abundance: NA
v_gene: TRBV7-2
j_gene: TRBJ1-2

CDR3nt: TGTGCCAGCTCTCAGACGGGACAGGGCTTGGATTCACCCCTCCACTTT
CDR3aa: CASSQTGQGLDSPLHF
d_gene: TRBD1
abundance: NA
v_gene: TRBV9
j_gene: TRBJ1-6

CDR3nt: TGCGCCAGCAGCCCAGGGGGTGGGGCAGATACGCAGTATTTT
CDR3aa: CASSPGGGADTQYF
d_gene: TRBD1
abundance: NA
v_gene: TRBV5-1
j_gene: TRBJ2-3

CDR3nt: TGTGCCACCAGCCAAGGACAGGGCTCCTACAATGAGCAGTTCTTC
CDR3aa: CATSQGQGSYNEQFF
d_gene: TRBD1
abundance: NA
v_gene: TRBV15
j_gene: TRBJ2-1

CDR3nt: TGTGCCAGCAGTCCCGAAAGCGGGGGCGGGGAGACCCAGTACTTC
CDR3aa: CASSPESGGGETQYF
d_gene: TRBD2
abundance: NA
v_gene: TRBV2
j_gene: TRBJ2-5

CDR3nt: TGTGCCAGCAGTTTAGGTGGGGGGACTAACTATGGCTACACCTTC
CDR3aa: CASSLGGGTNYGYTF
d_gene: NA
abundance: NA
v_gene: TRBV6-5
j_gene: TRBJ1-2

CDR3nt: TGTGCCAGCAGCGTAGCAGGAGAGCCCTACGAGCAGTACTTC
CDR3aa: CASSVAGEPYEQYF
d_gene: NA
abundance: NA
v_gene: TRBV9
j_gene: TRBJ2-7

CDR3nt: TGTGCCAGCAGCCAAGTTGTGCAGCCTATCTACGAGCAGTACTTC
CDR3aa: CASSQVVQPIYEQYF
d_gene: NA
abundance: NA
v_gene: TRBV14
j_gene: TRBJ2-7

CDR3nt: TGCGCCAGCTCCTATAATGGCGGTGGAAACACCATATATTTT
CDR3aa: CASSYNGGGNTIYF
d_gene: NA
abundance: NA
v_gene: TRBV5-1
j_gene: TRBJ1-3

CDR3nt: TGTGCCAGCAGTGGACCGAACAGGGTCCAAGAGACCCAGTACTTC
CDR3aa: CASSGPNRVQETQYF
d_gene: NA
abundance: NA
v_gene: TRBV6-5
j_gene: TRBJ2-5

CDR3nt: TGTGCCAGTAGTCGGGACCGATTCTCTGGAAACACCATATATTTT
CDR3aa: CASSRDRFSGNTIYF
d_gene: NA
abundance: NA
v_gene: TRBV19
j_gene: TRBJ1-3

CDR3nt: TGTGCCAGCTCACCAAGTCAACAGGAGGTAATGAACACTGAAGCTTTCTTT
CDR3aa: CASSPSQQEVMNTEAFF
d_gene: NA
abundance: once
v_gene: TRBV18
j_gene: TRBJ1-1

CDR3nt: TGCGCCAGCAGCTTGGCGGGGGTGACTAATGAAAAACTGTTTTTT
CDR3aa: CASSLAGVTNEKLFF
d_gene: NA
abundance: NA
v_gene: TRBV5-1
j_gene: TRBJ1-4

CDR3nt: TGTGCCAGCAGACCGACAGGAAGCAATCAGCCCCAGCATTTT
CDR3aa: CASRPTGSNQPQHF
d_gene: NA
abundance: NA
v_gene: TRBV28
j_gene: TRBJ1-5

CDR3nt: TGCGCCAGCAGCCCAGGACTAGTCCCCTACGAGCAGTACTTC
CDR3aa: CASSPGLVPYEQYF
d_gene: TRBD2
abundance: NA
v_gene: TRBV4-1
j_gene: TRBJ2-7

CDR3nt: TGTGCCAGCAGGCCAACAGGGCCCAATCAGCCCCAGCATTTT
CDR3aa: CASRPTGPNQPQHF
d_gene: NA
abundance: NA
v_gene: TRBV6-5
j_gene: TRBJ1-5

CDR3nt: TGTGCCAGCAGGCTAACAGGGGCAGATACGCAGTATTTT
CDR3aa: CASRLTGADTQYF
d_gene: TRBD1
abundance: NA
v_gene: TRBV7-2
j_gene: TRBJ2-3

CDR3nt: TGTGCCAGCAACCTACAAGAAGAGACCCAGTACTTC
CDR3aa: CASNLQEETQYF
d_gene: NA
abundance: NA
v_gene: TRBV25-1
j_gene: TRBJ2-5

CDR3nt: TGTGCCAGCAGCCGGACAGGGGACCACTACAATGAGCAGTTCTTC
CDR3aa: CASSRTGDHYNEQFF
d_gene: TRBD1
abundance: NA
v_gene: TRBV9
j_gene: TRBJ2-1

CDR3nt: TGTGCCAGCTCACCACCCAGCGGGGGCCCCGATTACAATGAGCAGTTCTTC
CDR3aa: CASSPPSGGPDYNEQFF
d_gene: TRBD2
abundance: NA
v_gene: TRBV18
j_gene: TRBJ2-1

CDR3nt: TGTGCCAGCAGACCCGACAGGTCGAACACTGAAGCTTTCTTT
CDR3aa: CASRPDRSNTEAFF
d_gene: NA
abundance: NA
v_gene: TRBV2
j_gene: TRBJ1-1

CDR3nt: TGTGCCAGCAGCCCGCGGGACAGAGGGACTAGCGGGGTGTCGGAGCAGTTCTTC
CDR3aa: CASSPRDRGTSGVSEQFF
d_gene: TRBD2
abundance: NA
v_gene: TRBV5-4
j_gene: TRBJ2-1

CDR3nt: TGTGCCATCAGTTTTGACAACTACGAGCAGTACTTC
CDR3aa: CAISFDNYEQYF
d_gene: NA
abundance: NA
v_gene: TRBV10-3
j_gene: TRBJ2-7

CDR3nt: TGTGCCAGCAGCTTAGGGGGCAGGACTTTGTACGAGCAGTACTTC
CDR3aa: CASSLGGRTLYEQYF
d_gene: NA
abundance: NA
v_gene: TRBV7-2
j_gene: TRBJ2-7

CDR3nt: TGTGCCAGTAGTATAAGGGACAGGGGGCCACTAGAATACAATGAGCAGTTCTTC
CDR3aa: CASSIRDRGPLEYNEQFF
d_gene: TRBD1
abundance: NA
v_gene: TRBV19
j_gene: TRBJ2-1

CDR3nt: TGTGCCAGCAGTAGCCCGGCGGATCCGCATGGCTACACCTTC
CDR3aa: CASSSPADPHGYTF
d_gene: NA
abundance: NA
v_gene: TRBV28
j_gene: TRBJ1-2

CDR3nt: TGTGCCAGCAGTTTCACAGGGGGCACAGATACGCAGTATTTT
CDR3aa: CASSFTGGTDTQYF
d_gene: TRBD1
abundance: NA
v_gene: TRBV28
j_gene: TRBJ2-3

CDR3nt: TGTGCCAGCAGTTTAGGACTAGCGTTTGCCTACGAGCAGTACTTC
CDR3aa: CASSLGLAFAYEQYF
d_gene: TRBD2
abundance: NA
v_gene: TRBV27
j_gene: TRBJ2-7

CDR3nt: TGTGCCATCAGTAGAGTAGCGGGAGGGGTGGGCGAGCAGTACTTC
CDR3aa: CAISRVAGGVGEQYF
d_gene: TRBD2
abundance: NA
v_gene: TRBV10-3
j_gene: TRBJ2-7

CDR3nt: TGTGCCAGCAGCGTACATAGGGGGAACACCGGGGAGCTGTTTTTT
CDR3aa: CASSVHRGNTGELFF
d_gene: NA
abundance: NA
v_gene: TRBV9
j_gene: TRBJ2-2

CDR3nt: TGTGCCAGCAGCTCTCAGGGGGTTAATTCACCCCTCCACTTT
CDR3aa: CASSSQGVNSPLHF
d_gene: TRBD1
abundance: NA
v_gene: TRBV7-2
j_gene: TRBJ1-6

CDR3nt: TGCGCCAGCAGCCCAAGATTGGTGCGGACGAACACCGGGGAGCTGTTTTTT
CDR3aa: CASSPRLVRTNTGELFF
d_gene: NA
abundance: NA
v_gene: TRBV4-1
j_gene: TRBJ2-2

CDR3nt: TGTGCCAGCATTACAGGCGGGAGCAGCTCCTACAATGAGCAGTTCTTC
CDR3aa: CASITGGSSSYNEQFF
d_gene: TRBD2
abundance: NA
v_gene: TRBV28
j_gene: TRBJ2-1

CDR3nt: TGTGCCATCAGTGAACCGGGACAGGGGAAGAATACGCAGTATTTT
CDR3aa: CAISEPGQGKNTQYF
d_gene: TRBD1
abundance: NA
v_gene: TRBV10-3
j_gene: TRBJ2-3

CDR3nt: TGTGCCTGGAGTACTGGGACAGCGAACACTGAAGCTTTCTTT
CDR3aa: CAWSTGTANTEAFF
d_gene: TRBD1
abundance: NA
v_gene: TRBV30
j_gene: TRBJ1-1